A single sample is the source of the 17 T cell receptor beta chains below, sequenced in a study of blood T cell repertoires in COVID-19. The data were produced by immunoSEQ multiplex PCR, yet TCRdb's version contains in-frame clones alone and is incomplete. The data contain about 280,000 clones, around 86% of them seen just once; the ten biggest clones take up about 2.2%. Material: peripheral blood. These receptor sequences come from a woman aged 30 to 39 who had recovered from COVID-19.

This clone was observed once. The J gene is TRBJ1-2, the V gene TRBV28; a weak D match, TRBD1 (6 bases). Germline loops: CDR1 MDHEN, CDR2 SYDVKM. CDR3 length equals 13 residues. Trimming shortened V by 2 bases and J by 4 bases, and 8 bases separated the two germline ends. The CDR3 is CASSLGQLYGYTF. CDR3 nucleotides: TGTGCCAGCAGTTTAGGACAGCTCTATGGCTACACCTTC.

This clone was recorded once. The rearrangement joins TRBV28 to TRBJ1-2, with D possibly being TRBD1 (6 bases). Germline CDR1 is MDHEN and CDR2 is SYDVKM. Trimming took off 1 base at V and 6 bases at J, with 12 bases between the two ends. The CDR3 is 14 amino acids. The CDR3 reads CASSLSQGVHGYTF. The CDR3 coding sequence is TGTGCCAGCAGTTTATCACAGGGAGTCCATGGCTACACCTTC.

This clone has only one observation. The J gene is TRBJ2-3, the V gene TRBV24-1, with 7 bases lining up with TRBD2. Germline V lookup: CDR1 KGHDR, CDR2 SFDVKD. Trimming took 3 bases from V and 2 from J; bases not matched to a gene: 4. This CDR3 has 15 amino acids. This chain's CDR3 is CATSDRGRATDTQYF. The CDR3 DNA follows: TGTGCCACCAGTGATCGGGGGAGGGCCACAGATACGCAGTATTTT.

This clone was recorded once. This rearrangement joins TRBV18 to TRBJ1-1; no definite D call. The CDR3 is 16 amino acids. The germline gives CDR1 KGHSH, CDR2 LQKENI. The V end lost 1 base, the J end lost 7 bases, and 19 bases lay between the germline ends. CDR3 in DNA: TGTGCCAGCTCACCACAATCGCCCAGCGGACCGAGTGAAGCTTTCTTT. Its protein is CASSPQSPSGPSEAFF.

The rearrangement joins TRBV5-1 to TRBJ2-1; possible D gene TRBD1, 6 bases. Germline V gene lookup returns CDR1 SGHRS and CDR2 YFSETQ. The CDR3 length is 15 residues. V was clipped by 2 bases and J by 5 bases, with 14 bases between them. The CDR3 nucleotides are TGCGCCAGCAGCTTTAGGGGGACGGCTGACAATGAGCAGTTCTTC. Amino acids: CASSFRGTADNEQFF.

The chain employs TRBV7-8 and TRBJ1-5; possibly TRBD1 for D (5 bases). The CDR3 has 16 amino acids. Looked up from germline, CDR1 is SGHVS and CDR2 is FQNEAQ. The ends were cut back, 5 bases at V and 2 bases at J, with 16 bases in the middle. The CDR3 region is CASSPTVPSGNQPQHF. Here the CDR3 DNA reads TGTGCCAGCAGCCCGACAGTGCCCTCGGGCAATCAGCCCCAGCATTTT.

J is TRBJ2-7 and V is TRBV5-4; TRBD2 aligns across 9 bases. Looked up from germline, CDR1 is SGHNT and CDR2 is YYREEE (reference sequence). CDR3 size: 16 residues. With V trimmed by 6 bases and J by 1 base, 11 bases remained unmatched. This CDR3 reads CASTTGGSGGSYEQYF. The CDR3 DNA sequence: TGTGCCAGCACCACGGGGGGTAGCGGGGGTTCCTACGAGCAGTACTTC.

V and J are TRBV29-1 and TRBJ2-6; D gene ambiguous. CDR1 is SQVTM and CDR2 is ANQGSEA in the germline V gene. This CDR3 is built from 13 residues. The V gene lost 4 bases and the J gene lost 4 bases, with 8 bases spanning the gap. CDR3 sequence (DNA): TGCAGCGTTGGAGGATTCGGGGCCAACGTCCTGACTTTC. Amino acid sequence: CSVGGFGANVLTF.

The V gene is TRBV6-2 or TRBV6-3, the J gene TRBJ1-1; D unclear. The CDR3 has 12 residues. The germline V gene encodes CDR1 MNHEY and CDR2 SVGEGT. V lost 3 bases and J lost 5, with 7 bases in between. The CDR3 nucleotides are TGTGCCAGCAGTTATCAGAAGACTGAAGCTTTCTTT. Amino acid sequence: CASSYQKTEAFF.

The V and J genes are TRBV7-8 and TRBJ2-7; a weak D match, TRBD2 (5 bases). CDR1 and CDR2 (germline): SGHVS, FQNEAQ. Deletions cut 5 bases from V and 7 bases from J, with 12 bases between. The CDR3 spans 12 residues. The CDR3 sequence is CASSPRGREQYF. As DNA, the CDR3 is TGTGCCAGCAGCCCCCGGGGAAGAGAGCAGTACTTC.

The chain links TRBV6-2 or TRBV6-3 to TRBJ1-2; the D is unclear. Trimming pared 4 bases from V and 7 bases from J, leaving 16 bases between. The germline V gene has CDR1 MNHEY and CDR2 SVGEGT. The CDR3 spans 14 residues. CDR3: CASSSYIVLGGYTF. The DNA for the CDR3 is TGTGCCAGCAGTTCCTATATCGTGCTAGGTGGCTACACCTTC.

The V call is TRBV7-6, the J call TRBJ2-3, with 10 bases identical to TRBD2. The CDR3 is 16 residues long. The germline CDR1 and CDR2 sequences are SGHVS and FNYEAQ. V trimming: 5 bases; J trimming: 2 bases; junction bases outside the gene matches: 7. CDR3 amino acids: CASSPRTSGTTDTQYF. The CDR3, as DNA: TGTGCCAGCAGCCCTCGGACTAGCGGTACCACAGATACGCAGTATTTT. The full variable domain, completed using reference TRBV7-6 and TRBJ2-3, is GAGVSQSPRYKVTKRGQDVALRCDPISGHVSLYWYRQALGQGPEFLTYFNYEAQQDKSGLPNDRFSAERPEGSISTLTIQRTEQRDSAMYRCASSPRTSGTTDTQYFGPGTRLTVL.

This clone was detected once. The V call is TRBV30, the J call TRBJ1-1; TRBD1 aligns across 8 bases. J lost 5 bases, V lost 5 bases, and 10 bases had no gene match. This CDR3 comprises 14 residues. Germline V lookup: CDR1 GTSNPN, CDR2 SVGIG (reference sequence). CDR3 protein: CAWLRDRGRTEAFF. For the CDR3, the DNA is TGTGCCTGGTTGCGAGACAGGGGCAGGACTGAAGCTTTCTTT.

This chain links TRBV5-5 with TRBJ2-3, with D tentatively TRBD2 (6 bases). The CDR3 contains 15 residues. Germline-derived CDR1 and CDR2 are SGHKS and YYEKEE (reference sequence). The ends were cut back, 0 bases at V and 0 bases at J, with 8 bases in the middle. This chain's CDR3 is CASSLGTTSTDTQYF. The CDR3 DNA follows: TGTGCCAGCAGCTTGGGGACTACTAGCACAGATACGCAGTATTTT.

Turning to this clone: The junction departs from germline at one end; a sequencing error may be responsible. This chain links TRBV20-1 with TRBJ2-5, with D uncertain. Germline CDR1 and CDR2: DFQATT and SNEGSKA (reference sequence). The CDR3 sequence is 10 residues long. The DNA of the CDR3 is TGCAGTGCTAACCAGGAGACCCAGTACTTC. Its protein is CSANQETQYF.

J is TRBJ2-2 and V is TRBV6-6; 9 nucleotides line up with TRBD1. The germline CDR1 and CDR2 sequences are MNHNY and SVGAGI (reference sequence). With V trimmed by 7 bases and J by 8 bases, 14 bases remained unmatched. CDR3 length: 16 amino acids. This chain's CDR3 is CASTRTGGVAGGELFF. The CDR3 nucleotides read TGTGCCAGCACCCGAACAGGGGGCGTCGCGGGAGGGGAGCTGTTTTTT.

V usage is TRBV3-1 (or the pseudogene TRBV3-2) and J usage is TRBJ1-2, with D perhaps TRBD1 (6 bases). V was trimmed by 1 base and J by 7 bases, leaving 19 bases between them. Per germline, CDR1 LGHDT and CDR2 YNNKEL (reference sequence). This CDR3 comprises 16 residues. CDR3 coding DNA: TGTGCCAGCAGCCAAGGCTTTGACAGGTTGCCCTTTGGCTACACCTTC. It specifies CASSQGFDRLPFGYTF.